These 7 T cell receptor beta chains share one sample of origin, sequenced in a study of blood T cells in healthy people across ages. Together with a sample-barcoded 5' primer, a J-beta primer mix was included in a second PCR lasting roughly 6 to 12 cycles. A single record per CDR3 protein comes from TCRdb applying MiXCR to the 5' RACE reads. The sample gives some 1,800,000 distinct CDR3 sequences, around 40% of which show up once; approximately 22% is in the top ten. Sequenced sample: blood. These receptors came from a human donor in good health.

The genes are TRBV5-1 and TRBJ1-5; the D is unclear. The CDR3 consists of 13 residues. Germline V gene sequence: CDR1 SGHRS, CDR2 YFSETQ. V dropped 5 bases and J dropped 1 base, with 7 bases sitting between them. CDR3 DNA sequence: TGCGCCAGCAGGATTGACAGCAATCAGCCCCAGCATTTT. Translated, it gives CASRIDSNQPQHF.

The chain has TRBV7-6 and TRBJ2-5, with D perhaps TRBD1 or TRBD2 (5 bases each). Per germline, CDR1 SGHVS and CDR2 FNYEAQ. This CDR3 comprises 14 residues. V was trimmed by 6 bases and J by 5 bases, leaving 16 bases between them. The CDR3 is CASRTGAATETQYF. The CDR3 nucleotides are TGTGCCAGCAGGACCGGGGCCGCGACGGAGACCCAGTACTTC.

This chain connects TRBV4-1 to TRBJ1-3; 9 bases agree with TRBD1. V shed 5 bases and J 0 bases; nucleotides not matched to a gene: 14. CDR1 MGHRA and CDR2 YSYEKL come from the germline V gene. There are 19 residues in the CDR3. The CDR3 protein is CASSLRDREERISGNTIYF. CDR3 nucleotide sequence: TGCGCCAGCAGCTTGCGGGACAGGGAGGAAAGGATCTCTGGAAACACCATATATTTT.

CDR3 coding DNA: TGTGCCAGCAGCCCAATTCCGGGACAGGGATTGGGGCAAGAGACCCAGTACTTC. This sequence encodes CASSPIPGQGLGQETQYF. The chain is built from TRBV7-7 and TRBJ2-7; TRBD1 matches at 9 bases. The J call may be wrong; the DNA end is better matched by TRBJ2-5. The germline V gene encodes CDR1 SSHAT and CDR2 FNYEAQ (reference sequence). CDR3 length equals 18 residues.

The chain is built from TRBV2 and TRBJ2-1, with 8 nucleotides matching TRBD1. The CDR3 is made up of 14 amino acids. CDR1 and CDR2 from the germline V gene are SNHLY and FYNNEI. After removal of 5 bases from V and 6 bases from J, the junction contained 6 bases not matched to a gene. The CDR3 nucleotides are TGTGCCAGCAGTCCCGACAGGGGAAGCAATGAGCAGTTCTTC. Translating it yields CASSPDRGSNEQFF. The variable domain in full, with the rest retrieved from reference TRBV2 and TRBJ2-1, is EPEVTQTPSHQVTQMGQEVILRCVPISNHLYFYWYRQILGQKVEFLVSFYNNEISEKSEIFDDQFSVERPDGSNFTLKIRSTKLEDSAMYFCASSPDRGSNEQFFGPGTRLTVL.

This clonotype was detected a few times. The chain uses TRBV6-6 and TRBJ2-4, with 9 nucleotides matching TRBD1. In germline, CDR1 is MNHNY, CDR2 SVGAGI (reference sequence). The length of the CDR3 is 14 residues. With V trimmed by 8 bases and J by 5 bases, 7 bases remained unmatched. The CDR3 loop reads CASGGQGLENIQYF. The CDR3 region has the DNA TGTGCCAGCGGGGGACAGGGTCTCGAAAACATTCAGTACTTC.

This clonotype showed up just a few times. The rearrangement links TRBV5-1 to TRBJ2-3, with TRBD1 matching 8 bases. V was clipped by 3 bases and J by 2 bases; unmatched bases: 5. The CDR3 totals 15 residues. CDR1 is SGHRS, CDR2 YFSETQ, per germline. The CDR3 DNA reads TGCGCCAGCAGCTCAGGGGGCGCGGACACAGATACGCAGTATTTT. Residues: CASSSGGADTDTQYF. Full variable domain (rest looked up from reference TRBV5-1 and TRBJ2-3): KAGVTQTPRYLIKTRGQQVTLSCSPISGHRSVSWYQQTPGQGLQFLFEYFSETQRNKGNFPGRFSGRQFSNSRSEMNVSTLELGDSALYLCASSSGGADTDTQYFGPGTRLTVL.